This TCR beta chain came from a study of graft-versus-host responses after intestinal transplantation. Study-wide context: As for transplant type, recipients had multivisceral, liver-intestinal, or isolated intestinal grafts. All recipients were given anti-thymocyte globulin induction, and tacrolimus and steroids were then administered for three to four years. Study outcomes and limitations: Early declines in HvG clones that occurred post-transplant were associated with peak circulating GvH clone levels.

Turning to this clone: Its antigen is undetermined.

Profiled with immunoSEQ multiplex PCR; TCRdb holds only in-frame clones, not every one. The sample consists of about 59,000 clones, roughly 93% of them appearing once. CDR1 and CDR2 from the germline V gene are MNHNS and SASEGT. The CDR3 sequence is 15 residues long. The germline V and J ends were trimmed by 0 bases and 7 bases, with 15 bases remaining between them. The chain couples TRBV6-1 to TRBJ1-1, with TRBD1 as a possible D gene (6 bases). This sample comprised unstimulated CD4+ T cells sorted from spleen or lymph node cells, obtained before transplant. The TCR was taken from a human donor who was the organ donor for an intestinal transplant. CDR3 bases: TGTGCCAGCAGTGAAGCGGGCAGGGGAATGGGTGAAGCTTTCTTT. Amino acid sequence: CASSEAGRGMGEAFF.